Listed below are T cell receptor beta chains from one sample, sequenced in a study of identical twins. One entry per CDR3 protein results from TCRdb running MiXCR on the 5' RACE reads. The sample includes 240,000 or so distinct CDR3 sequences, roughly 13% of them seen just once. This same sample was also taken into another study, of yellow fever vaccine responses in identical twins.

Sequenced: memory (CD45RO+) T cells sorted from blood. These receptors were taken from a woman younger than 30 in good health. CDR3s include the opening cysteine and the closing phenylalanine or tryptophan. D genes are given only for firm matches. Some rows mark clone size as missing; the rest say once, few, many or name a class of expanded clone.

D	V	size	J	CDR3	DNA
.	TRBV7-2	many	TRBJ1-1	CASSLVRPVDRNTEAFF	TGTGCCAGCAGCTTAGTCCGTCCAGTAGACAGAAACACTGAAGCTTTCTTT
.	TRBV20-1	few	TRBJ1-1	CSAGLSWTEAFF	TGCAGCGCGGGATTAAGCTGGACTGAAGCTTTCTTT
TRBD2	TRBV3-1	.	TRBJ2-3	CASSQGGRSGGLSTQYF	TGTGCCAGCAGCCAAGGGGGTAGAAGCGGGGGGCTGTCGACGCAGTATTTT
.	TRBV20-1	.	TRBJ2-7	CSARDLFSLRVSSYEQYF	TGCAGTGCTAGAGATCTTTTCTCCCTGCGGGTAAGCTCCTACGAGCAGTACTTC
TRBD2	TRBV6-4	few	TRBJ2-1	CASSDSPGLAGSNEQFF	TGTGCCAGCAGTGACTCCCCGGGACTAGCGGGGTCCAATGAGCAGTTCTTC
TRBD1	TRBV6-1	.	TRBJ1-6	CASLDRGLGNSPLHF	TGTGCCAGCTTGGACAGGGGTCTTGGAAATTCACCCCTCCACTTT
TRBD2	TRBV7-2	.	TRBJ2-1	CASTEAGQYNEQFF	TGTGCCAGCACGGAAGCGGGGCAATACAATGAGCAGTTCTTC
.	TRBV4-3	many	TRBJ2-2	CASSQFPPQGLNTGELFF	TGCGCCAGCAGCCAATTCCCCCCCCAGGGGCTCAACACCGGGGAGCTGTTTTTT
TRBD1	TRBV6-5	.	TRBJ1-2	CASSGTGVGYTF	TGTGCCAGCAGTGGGACAGGGGTCGGCTACACCTTC
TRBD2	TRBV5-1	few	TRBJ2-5	CASKRSGGAVETQYF	TGCGCCAGCAAGAGGAGCGGGGGGGCGGTGGAGACCCAGTACTTC
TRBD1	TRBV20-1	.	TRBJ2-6	CCATPDRDAGANVLTF	TGCTGTGCTACGCCGGACAGGGACGCTGGGGCCAACGTCCTGACTTTC
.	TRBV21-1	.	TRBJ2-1	CASSPLAGVELNNEQFF	TGTGCCAGCAGCCCCCTAGCCGGAGTAGAGTTGAATAATGAGCAGTTCTTC
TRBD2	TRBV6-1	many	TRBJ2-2	CASSLSSGTGELFF	TGTGCCAGCAGTCTGTCTAGCGGCACCGGGGAGCTGTTTTTT
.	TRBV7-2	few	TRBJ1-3	CASSLALGVLGNTIYF	TGTGCCAGCAGCTTAGCTTTGGGGGTCCTTGGAAACACCATATATTTT
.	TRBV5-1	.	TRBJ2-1	CASSWGLTSNEQFF	TGCGCCAGCAGCTGGGGACTTACTAGCAATGAGCAGTTCTTC
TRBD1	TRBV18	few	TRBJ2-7	CASSPNPGGIYEQYF	TGTGCCAGCTCACCGAATCCAGGGGGCATCTACGAGCAGTACTTC
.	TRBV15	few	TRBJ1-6	CATSGVGKKGSPLHF	TGTGCCACCAGCGGTGTGGGGAAGAAGGGTTCACCCCTCCACTTT
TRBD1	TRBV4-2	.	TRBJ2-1	CATGQGDYGDNEQFF	TGTGCCACCGGACAGGGGGACTACGGAGACAATGAGCAGTTCTTC
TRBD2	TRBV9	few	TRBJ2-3	CASSFLGTSRDTQYF	TGTGCCAGCAGCTTTCTTGGGACTAGCAGAGATACGCAGTATTTT
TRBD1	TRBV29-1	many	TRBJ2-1	CSVDGDSLWIF	TGCAGCGTTGATGGGGACAGTTTATGGATCTTC
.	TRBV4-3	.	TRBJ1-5	CASSQEQGTNQPQHF	TGCGCCAGCAGCCAAGAGCAGGGGACAAATCAGCCCCAGCATTTT
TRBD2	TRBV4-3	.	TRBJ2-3	CASSQKGPGASGRATDTQYF	TGCGCCAGCAGCCAAAAAGGTCCGGGCGCTAGCGGGAGGGCCACAGATACGCAGTATTTT
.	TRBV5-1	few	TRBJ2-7	CASSLDPNRRPPREQYF	TGCGCCAGCAGCTTGGACCCAAATCGGAGGCCCCCTCGCGAGCAGTACTTC
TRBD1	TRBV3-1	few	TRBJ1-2	CASSRGTGGYTF	TGTGCCAGCAGCCGGGGGACAGGGGGTTACACCTTC
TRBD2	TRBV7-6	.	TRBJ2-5	CASSLVAGGPRTQYF	TGTGCCAGCAGCTTAGTAGCGGGAGGGCCCAGGACCCAGTACTTC
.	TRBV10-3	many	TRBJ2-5	CAISVRQGMETQYF	TGTGCCATCAGTGTCAGGCAGGGTATGGAGACCCAGTACTTC
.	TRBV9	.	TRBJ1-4	CASPRARPLFF	TGTGCCAGCCCAAGGGCCCGGCCACTGTTTTTT
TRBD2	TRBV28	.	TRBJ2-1	CATDGTSGYNEQFF	TGTGCCACCGACGGGACTAGCGGTTACAATGAGCAGTTCTTC
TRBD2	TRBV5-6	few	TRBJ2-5	CASSLGSGRASETQYF	TGTGCCAGCAGCTTGGGTAGCGGGAGGGCCTCGGAGACCCAGTACTTC
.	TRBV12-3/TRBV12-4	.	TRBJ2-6	CASNLDREALTF	TGTGCCAGCAACCTAGACAGGGAGGCCCTGACTTTC
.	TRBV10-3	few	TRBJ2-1	CAISESVGGQYNEQFF	TGTGCCATCAGTGAGTCGGTAGGGGGGCAATACAATGAGCAGTTCTTC
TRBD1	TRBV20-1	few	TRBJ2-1	CSARLPDREVHEQFF	TGCAGTGCTAGACTCCCGGACAGGGAAGTGCATGAGCAGTTCTTC
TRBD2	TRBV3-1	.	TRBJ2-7	CASSQGTSPGRPYEQYF	TGTGCCAGCAGCCAAGGGACTAGCCCCGGAAGACCCTACGAGCAGTACTTC
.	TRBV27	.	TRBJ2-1	CASSPLPPGPELLSSYNEQFF	TGTGCCAGCAGTCCCCTGCCCCCGGGACCAGAACTCCTGAGCTCCTACAATGAGCAGTTCTTC
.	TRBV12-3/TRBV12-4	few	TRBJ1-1	CASTLSVGTTEAFF	TGTGCCAGCACCCTCTCGGTAGGGACCACTGAAGCTTTCTTT
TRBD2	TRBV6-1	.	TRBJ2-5	CASHRGRLGLAETQYF	TGTGCCAGCCACAGGGGAAGGCTGGGACTAGCCGAGACCCAGTACTTC
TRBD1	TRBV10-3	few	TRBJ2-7	CAISNPQGQSGYEQYF	TGTGCCATCAGTAACCCGCAGGGACAGTCCGGGTACGAGCAGTACTTC
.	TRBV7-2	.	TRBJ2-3	CASSSGNTQYF	TGTGCCAGCAGCAGTGGGAATACGCAGTATTTT
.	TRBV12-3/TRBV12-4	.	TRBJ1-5	CASRGLNQPQHF	TGTGCCAGCAGGGGCCTCAATCAGCCCCAGCATTTT
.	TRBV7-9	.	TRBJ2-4	CASSLLALDSKNIQYF	TGTGCCAGCAGCTTACTAGCGCTAGACTCCAAAAACATTCAGTACTTC
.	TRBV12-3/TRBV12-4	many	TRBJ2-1	CASSPRGRGTTNNEQFF	TGTGCCAGCAGCCCCCGGGGGAGGGGGACTACTAACAATGAGCAGTTCTTC
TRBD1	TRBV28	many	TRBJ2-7	CASSPPPDRADEQYF	TGTGCCAGCAGTCCCCCCCCGGACAGGGCCGACGAGCAGTACTTC
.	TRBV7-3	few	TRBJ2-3	CASSSQSSTDTQYF	TGTGCCAGCAGCTCACAATCTAGCACAGATACGCAGTATTTT
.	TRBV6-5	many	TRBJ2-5	CASRHGVETQYF	TGTGCCAGCAGGCACGGGGTAGAGACCCAGTACTTC
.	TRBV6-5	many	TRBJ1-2	CASIGLNYGYTF	TGTGCCAGCATAGGACTTAACTATGGCTACACCTTC
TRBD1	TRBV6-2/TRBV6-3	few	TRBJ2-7	CASSPRGQGTYEQYF	TGTGCCAGCAGTCCGCGGGGACAGGGAACCTACGAGCAGTACTTC
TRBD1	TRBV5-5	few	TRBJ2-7	CASSLSGGREQYF	TGTGCCAGCAGCTTGTCAGGGGGTCGCGAGCAGTACTTC
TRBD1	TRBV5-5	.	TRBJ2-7	CASTPWDSYEQYF	TGTGCCAGCACCCCGTGGGACAGCTACGAGCAGTACTTC
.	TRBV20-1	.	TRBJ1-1	CSARDGSASTEAFF	TGCAGTGCTAGAGATGGTTCCGCGAGCACTGAAGCTTTCTTT
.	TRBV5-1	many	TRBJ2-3	CASSLEAPTDTQYF	TGCGCCAGCAGCTTGGAGGCGCCGACAGATACGCAGTATTTT
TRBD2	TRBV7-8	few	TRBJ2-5	CASSLGRTRTSGETQYF	TGTGCCAGCAGCTTAGGGCGGACCCGGACTAGTGGTGAGACCCAGTACTTC
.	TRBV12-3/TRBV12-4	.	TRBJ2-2	CASSLYGGSNTGELFF	TGTGCCAGCAGTTTATATGGAGGGTCGAACACCGGGGAGCTGTTTTTT
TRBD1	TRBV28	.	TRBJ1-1	CASSPPGTGEAFF	TGTGCCAGCAGCCCACCCGGGACAGGGGAAGCTTTCTTT
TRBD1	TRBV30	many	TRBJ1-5	CAWGTGEPNNQPQHF	TGTGCCTGGGGGACAGGCGAACCGAACAATCAGCCCCAGCATTTT
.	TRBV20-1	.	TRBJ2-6	CCASPNFAGSSGANVLTF	TGCTGTGCCTCGCCCAACTTTGCAGGGAGCTCTGGGGCCAACGTCCTGACTTTC
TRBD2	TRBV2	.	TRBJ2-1	CASRGLAIYNEQFF	TGTGCCAGCAGAGGACTAGCGATATACAATGAGCAGTTCTTC
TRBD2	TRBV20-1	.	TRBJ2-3	CSAGLAVNTDTQYF	TGCAGTGCTGGACTAGCGGTCAACACAGATACGCAGTATTTT
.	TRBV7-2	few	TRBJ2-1	CASSADAGYNEQFF	TGTGCCAGCAGCGCGGACGCGGGGTACAATGAGCAGTTCTTC
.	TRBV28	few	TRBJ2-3	CASIQSGTDTQYF	TGTGCCAGCATTCAAAGTGGCACAGATACGCAGTATTTT